This T cell receptor beta chain derives from a study of CD8 T cells in Susac syndrome. Random hexamers primed reverse transcription of about 0.45 to 1 ug RNA. Amplification of TCR beta CDR3 by immunoSEQ multiplex PCR spanned 54 Vbeta and 13 Jbeta. TCRdb processed the immunoSEQ multiplex PCR reads anew with MiXCR; each CDR3 protein has one entry. The table lists about 200,000 distinct CDR3 sequences, 90% to 95% of them singletons. Bulk CD8+ and CD4+ cells came from magnetic negative isolation; CD8+ TEMRA by FACS. V gave up 3 bases and J gave up 4 bases, with 6 bases separating them. The CDR3 covers 12 residues.

The sample comprised CD4+ T cells from PBMCs. The receptor was isolated from a human donor with multiple sclerosis. The rearrangement links TRBV12-3 or TRBV12-4 to TRBJ1-2; unclear D gene. Here the CDR3 reads CASSFESYGYTF. For the CDR3, the DNA is TGTGCCAGCAGTTTTGAGAGCTATGGCTACACCTTC.